Below, 6 T cell receptor beta chains from the same sample are listed, as sequenced in a study of shared clonotypes between healthy human individuals. Sequenced by immunoSEQ multiplex PCR; TCRdb stores in-frame clones only, minus some. The sample holds 600,000 to 750,000 clones, roughly 87% seen once. Sequenced material: memory CD8+ T cells from PBMCs. Subset meaning: CD45RO+ cells pooled with CCR7-negative TemRA cells. Receptor source: a man younger than 30 in good health. Some clones in this sample may be carry-over from other donors' samples.

The J gene is TRBJ2-2, the V gene TRBV27; 8 positions match TRBD2. Losses at the gene ends were 3 bases for V and 6 bases for J; bases not matched to a gene: 9. The CDR3 consists of 16 residues. Looked up from germline, CDR1 is MNHEY and CDR2 is SMNVEV (reference sequence). Here the CDR3 reads CASSLGASGLSGELFF. Here the CDR3 DNA reads TGTGCCAGCAGTTTGGGTGCTAGCGGGCTATCCGGGGAGCTGTTTTTT.

This chain connects TRBV19 to TRBJ2-1; D is unresolved. The CDR3 consists of 10 residues. V was shortened by 9 bases and J by 9 bases, with 9 bases between the two germline ends. CDR1 and CDR2 from the germline V gene are LNHDA and SQIVND (reference sequence). CDR3 amino acids: CARTNVEQFF. CDR3 sequence (DNA): TGTGCCAGAACGAATGTTGAGCAGTTCTTC.

J is TRBJ2-2 and V is TRBV9; TRBD1 aligns across 8 bases. The CDR3 extends over 16 amino acids. Germline-derived CDR1 and CDR2 are SGDLS and YYNGEE. The ends lost 4 bases at V and 4 bases at J; junction bases unmatched: 9. CDR3 sequence: CASSPAGTGFTGELFF. CDR3 DNA sequence: TGTGCCAGCAGCCCAGCCGGGACAGGCTTCACCGGGGAGCTGTTTTTT.

The genes are TRBV6-5 and TRBJ1-2; D possibly corresponds to TRBD1 (6 bases). CDR3 length: 11 residues. Looked up from germline, CDR1 is MNHEY and CDR2 is SVGAGI. Trimming took 6 bases from V and 4 from J, leaving 6 bases between them. The chain's CDR3 is CASRTGYGYTF. CDR3 coding DNA: TGTGCCAGCAGGACAGGCTATGGCTACACCTTC.

J is TRBJ2-7 and V is TRBV4-2, with D perhaps TRBD1 or TRBD2 (5 bases each). The CDR3 sequence is 17 residues long. V lost 0 bases and J 4 bases, leaving 19 bases between the germline ends. CDR1 and CDR2 (germline): LGHNA, YNFKEQ. CDR3 sequence (DNA): TGTGCCAGCAGCCAAGATCCCTTCGGGGCGGAAAGTTACGAGCAGTACTTC. Protein product: CASSQDPFGAESYEQYF.

The chain uses TRBV27 and TRBJ2-1, with 12 bases aligning to TRBD2. There are 17 residues in the CDR3. Germline V gene sequence: CDR1 MNHEY, CDR2 SMNVEV (reference sequence). J lost 8 bases, V lost 6 bases, and 14 bases had no gene match. This chain's CDR3 is CASSQKYGLAGRYEQFF. The CDR3 DNA is TGTGCCAGCAGCCAGAAGTACGGACTAGCGGGAAGGTATGAGCAGTTCTTC.